The clone carrying this TCR beta chain was observed many times. This sample was taken from a study of metastatic and nonmetastatic thyroid tumors. Overall study context: Across blood and tumor or nodule tissue, repertoires from malignant and benign thyroid patients were compared with one another.

Thyroid surgery was preceded by no treatment in any patient. TCRdb reanalyzed the PCR reads with MiXCR. This table has around 20,000 clones, 28% appearing once. The germline V gene encodes CDR1 DFQATT and CDR2 SNEGSKA (reference sequence). The V end lost 3 bases, the J end lost 4 bases, and 7 bases lay between the germline ends. The CDR3 is 12 residues long. Sequencing was done on a sample of tumor tissue. The chain links TRBV20-1 to TRBJ2-1; D is ambiguous. The TCR comes from a female donor with papillary thyroid cancer or a benign thyroid nodule (not recorded which). Some clones in this sample may be carry-over from other donors' samples. The CDR3 region has the DNA TGCAGTGCTAGGGTCGGTTACAATGAGCAGTTCTTC. It yields the protein CSARVGYNEQFF.